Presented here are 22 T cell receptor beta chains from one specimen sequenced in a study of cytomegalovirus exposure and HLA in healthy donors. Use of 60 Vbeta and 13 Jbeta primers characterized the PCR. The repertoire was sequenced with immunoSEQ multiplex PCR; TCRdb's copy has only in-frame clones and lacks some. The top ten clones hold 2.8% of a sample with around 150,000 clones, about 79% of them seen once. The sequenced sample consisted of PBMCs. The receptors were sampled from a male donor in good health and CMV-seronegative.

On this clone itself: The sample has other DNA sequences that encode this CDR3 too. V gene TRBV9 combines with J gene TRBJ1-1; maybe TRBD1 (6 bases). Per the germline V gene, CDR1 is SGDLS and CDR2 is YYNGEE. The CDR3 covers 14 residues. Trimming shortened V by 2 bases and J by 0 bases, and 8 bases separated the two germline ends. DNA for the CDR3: TGTGCCAGCAGCGTTGGGGGCATGAACACTGAAGCTTTCTTT. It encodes CASSVGGMNTEAFF.

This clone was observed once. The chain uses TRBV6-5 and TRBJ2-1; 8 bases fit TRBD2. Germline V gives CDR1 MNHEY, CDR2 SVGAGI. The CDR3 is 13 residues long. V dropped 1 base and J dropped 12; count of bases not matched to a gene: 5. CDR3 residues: CASSYYGAGGQFF. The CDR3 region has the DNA TGTGCCAGCAGTTACTACGGGGCGGGGGGGCAGTTCTTC.

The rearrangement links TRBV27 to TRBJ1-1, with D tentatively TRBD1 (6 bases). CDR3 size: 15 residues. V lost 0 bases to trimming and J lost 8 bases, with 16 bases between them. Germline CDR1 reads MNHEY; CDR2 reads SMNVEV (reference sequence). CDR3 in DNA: TGTGCCAGCAGTTTATCCCGAGGGGGGGACCCCGAAGCTTTCTTT. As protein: CASSLSRGGDPEAFF.

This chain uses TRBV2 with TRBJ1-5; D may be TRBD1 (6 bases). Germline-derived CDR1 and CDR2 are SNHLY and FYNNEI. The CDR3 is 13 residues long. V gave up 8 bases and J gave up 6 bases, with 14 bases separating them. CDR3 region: CASRGGGGQPQHF. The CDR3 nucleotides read TGTGCCAGCCGAGGGGGTGGCGGTCAGCCCCAGCATTTT.

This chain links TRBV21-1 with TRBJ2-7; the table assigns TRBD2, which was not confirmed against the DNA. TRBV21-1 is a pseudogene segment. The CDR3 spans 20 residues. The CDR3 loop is CASSKGWSGGPRSPSYEQYF. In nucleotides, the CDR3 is TGTGCCAGCAGCAAGGGGTGGAGCGGGGGGCCCCGAAGCCCATCCTACGAGCAGTACTTC.

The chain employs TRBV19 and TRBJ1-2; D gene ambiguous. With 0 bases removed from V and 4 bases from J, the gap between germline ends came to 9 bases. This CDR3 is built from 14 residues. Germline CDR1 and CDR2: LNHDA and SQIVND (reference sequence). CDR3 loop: CASSIDQVRYGYTF. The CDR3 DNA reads TGTGCCAGTAGTATAGATCAGGTTCGCTATGGCTACACCTTC.

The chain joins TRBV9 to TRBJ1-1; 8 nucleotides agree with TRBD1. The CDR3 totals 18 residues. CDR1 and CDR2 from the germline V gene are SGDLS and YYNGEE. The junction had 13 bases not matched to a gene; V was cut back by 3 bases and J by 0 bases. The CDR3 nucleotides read TGTGCCAGCAGCGACACAATAACGCCGGGACAGGTGAACACTGAAGCTTTCTTT. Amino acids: CASSDTITPGQVNTEAFF.

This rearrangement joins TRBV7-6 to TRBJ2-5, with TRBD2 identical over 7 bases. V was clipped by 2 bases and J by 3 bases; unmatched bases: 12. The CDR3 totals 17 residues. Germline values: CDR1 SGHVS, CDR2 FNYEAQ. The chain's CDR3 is CASSLQSGTGGKETQYF. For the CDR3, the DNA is TGTGCCAGCAGCTTACAAAGCGGGACTGGGGGTAAAGAGACCCAGTACTTC.

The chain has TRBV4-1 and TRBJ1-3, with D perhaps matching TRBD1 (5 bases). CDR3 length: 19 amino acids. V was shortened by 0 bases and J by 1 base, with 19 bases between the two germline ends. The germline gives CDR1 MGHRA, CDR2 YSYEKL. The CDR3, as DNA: TGCGCCAGCAGCCAAGATCCGGGTTGGAGGGGCAGTTCTGGAAACACCATATATTTT. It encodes CASSQDPGWRGSSGNTIYF.

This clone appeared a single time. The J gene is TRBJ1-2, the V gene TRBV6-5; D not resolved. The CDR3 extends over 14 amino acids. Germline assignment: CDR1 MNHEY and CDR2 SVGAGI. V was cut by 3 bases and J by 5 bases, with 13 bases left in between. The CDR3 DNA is TGTGCCAGCAGTTATCGGAGTGATGGGTATGGCTACACCTTC. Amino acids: CASSYRSDGYGYTF.

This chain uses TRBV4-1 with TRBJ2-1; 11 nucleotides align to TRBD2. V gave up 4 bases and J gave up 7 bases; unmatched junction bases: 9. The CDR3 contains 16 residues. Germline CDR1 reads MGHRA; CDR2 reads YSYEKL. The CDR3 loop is CASSLTSGGPWNEQFF. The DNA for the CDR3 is TGCGCCAGCAGCCTCACTAGCGGGGGTCCATGGAATGAGCAGTTCTTC.

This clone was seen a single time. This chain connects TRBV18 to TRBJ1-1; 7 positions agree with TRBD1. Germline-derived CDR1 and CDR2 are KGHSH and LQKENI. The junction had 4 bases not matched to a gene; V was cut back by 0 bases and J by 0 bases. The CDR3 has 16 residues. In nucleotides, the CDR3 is TGTGCCAGCTCACCACCGAGGACAGGTCTGAACACTGAAGCTTTCTTT. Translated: CASSPPRTGLNTEAFF.

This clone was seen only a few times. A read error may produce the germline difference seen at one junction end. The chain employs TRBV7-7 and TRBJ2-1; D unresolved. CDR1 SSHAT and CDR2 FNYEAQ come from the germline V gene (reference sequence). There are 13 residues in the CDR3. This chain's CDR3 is CASSFSRVNEQFF. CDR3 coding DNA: TGTGCTAGCAGCTTTTCGCGAGTCAATGAGCAGTTCTTC.

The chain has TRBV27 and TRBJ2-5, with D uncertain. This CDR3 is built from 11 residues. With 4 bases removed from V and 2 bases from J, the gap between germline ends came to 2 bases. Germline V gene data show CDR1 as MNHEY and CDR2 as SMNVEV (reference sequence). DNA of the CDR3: TGTGCCAGCAGTTCACAAGAGACCCAGTACTTC. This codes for CASSSQETQYF.

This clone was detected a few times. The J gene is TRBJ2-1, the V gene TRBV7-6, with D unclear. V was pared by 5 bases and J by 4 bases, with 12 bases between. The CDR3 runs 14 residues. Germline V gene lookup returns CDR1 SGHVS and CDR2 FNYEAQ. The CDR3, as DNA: TGTGCCAGCAGCATTCTAGGTGTGTACAATGAGCAGTTCTTC. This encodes CASSILGVYNEQFF.

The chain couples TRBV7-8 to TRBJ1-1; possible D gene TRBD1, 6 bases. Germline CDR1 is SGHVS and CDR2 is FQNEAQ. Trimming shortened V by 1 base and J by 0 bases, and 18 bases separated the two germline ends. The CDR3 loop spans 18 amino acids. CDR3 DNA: TGTGCCAGCAGCTTAGAGGTGCACCCCCGGGACATGAACACTGAAGCTTTCTTT. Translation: CASSLEVHPRDMNTEAFF.

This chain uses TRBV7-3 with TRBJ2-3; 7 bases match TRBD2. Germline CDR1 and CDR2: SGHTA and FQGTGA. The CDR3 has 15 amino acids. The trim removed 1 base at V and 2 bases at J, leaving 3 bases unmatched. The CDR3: CASSLRAGVTDTQYF. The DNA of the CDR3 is TGTGCCAGCAGCTTAAGGGCGGGAGTCACAGATACGCAGTATTTT.

This CDR3 reads CATGDNSPLHF. Here the CDR3 DNA reads TGTGCCACCGGGGATAATTCACCCCTCCACTTT. The rearrangement uses TRBV6-5 and TRBJ1-6; no reliable D call. The CDR3 totals 11 residues. The V gene lost 10 bases and the J gene lost 5 bases, with 6 bases spanning the gap. CDR1 and CDR2 from the germline V gene are MNHEY and SVGAGI.

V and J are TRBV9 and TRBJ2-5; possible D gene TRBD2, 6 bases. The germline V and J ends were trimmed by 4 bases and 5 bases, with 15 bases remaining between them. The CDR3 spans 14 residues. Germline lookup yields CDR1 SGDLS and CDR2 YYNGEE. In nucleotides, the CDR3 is TGTGCCAGCAGCCCAAACCCCGGGGGTGAGACCCAGTACTTC. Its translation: CASSPNPGGETQYF. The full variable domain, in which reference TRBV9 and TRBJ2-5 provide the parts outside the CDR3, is DSGVTQTPKHLITATGQRVTLRCSPRSGDLSVYWYQQSLDQGLQFLIQYYNGEERAKGNILERFSAQQFPDLHSELNLSSLELGDSALYFCASSPNPGGETQYFGPGTRLLVL.

The CDR3 bases are TGTGCCAGCAGCGCCCAACCGACAGGAGCCAGAGGATTGGCCCTCCACTTT. Its protein is CASSAQPTGARGLALHF. This rearrangement joins TRBV9 to TRBJ1-6, with D maybe TRBD1 (6 bases). V gave up 3 bases and J gave up 14 bases, with 27 bases separating them. Germline V gene sequence: CDR1 SGDLS, CDR2 YYNGEE. The CDR3 has 17 residues. The full variable domain, its missing parts supplied by reference TRBV9 and TRBJ1-6, is DSGVTQTPKHLITATGQRVTLRCSPRSGDLSVYWYQQSLDQGLQFLIQYYNGEERAKGNILERFSAQQFPDLHSELNLSSLELGDSALYFCASSAQPTGARGLALHFGNGTRLTVT.

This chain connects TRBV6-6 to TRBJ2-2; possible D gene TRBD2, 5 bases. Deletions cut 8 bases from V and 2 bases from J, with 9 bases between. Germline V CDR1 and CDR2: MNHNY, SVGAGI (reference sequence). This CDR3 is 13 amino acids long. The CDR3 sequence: CASPDYNTGELFF. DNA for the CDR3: TGTGCCAGCCCCGACTACAACACCGGGGAGCTGTTTTTT.

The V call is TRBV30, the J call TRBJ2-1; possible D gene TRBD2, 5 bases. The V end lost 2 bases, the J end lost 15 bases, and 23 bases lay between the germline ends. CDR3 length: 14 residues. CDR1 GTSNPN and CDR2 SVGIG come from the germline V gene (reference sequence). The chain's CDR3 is CAWSTTRRESVMFF. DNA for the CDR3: TGTGCCTGGAGTACGACGAGACGGGAATCGGTTATGTTCTTC. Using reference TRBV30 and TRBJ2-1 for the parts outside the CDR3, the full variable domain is SQTIHQWPATLVQPVGSPLSLECTVEGTSNPNLYWYRQAAGRGLQLLFYSVGIGQISSEVPQNLSASRPQDRQFILSSKKLLLSDSGFYLCAWSTTRRESVMFFGPGTRLTVL.